One and the same sample provided the 32 T cell receptor beta chains below, sequenced in a study of blood T cells in healthy people across ages. Then a second PCR, running about 6 to 12 cycles, was carried out with a sample-barcoded 5' primer and a J-beta primer mix. TCRdb processed the 5' RACE reads anew with MiXCR; each CDR3 protein has one entry. Among under 2 million distinct CDR3 sequences listed, roughly 30% were seen once. Sequencing was carried out using blood. The source is a woman in her twenties or thirties in good health.

V usage is TRBV6-5 and J usage is TRBJ2-2; D might be TRBD2 (7 bases). CDR3 size: 15 residues. Trimming took off 7 bases at V and 4 bases at J, with 16 bases between the two ends. Germline V gives CDR1 MNHEY, CDR2 SVGAGI. This CDR3 reads CASISTGGPTGELFF. In DNA form, the CDR3 reads TGTGCCAGCATCTCAACGGGGGGCCCCACCGGGGAGCTGTTTTTT.

The J gene is TRBJ2-7, the V gene TRBV5-1, with a weak D call TRBD2 (5 bases). This CDR3 is 15 amino acids long. V was clipped by 2 bases and J by 2 bases, with 14 bases between them. Germline loops: CDR1 SGHRS, CDR2 YFSETQ. CDR3 loop: CASSLTRGYAYEQYF. DNA for the CDR3: TGCGCCAGCAGCTTAACACGGGGATATGCCTACGAGCAGTACTTC.

The chain joins TRBV20-1 to TRBJ1-5; 7 bases line up with TRBD1. Germline V gene data show CDR1 as DFQATT and CDR2 as SNEGSKA (reference sequence). The J segment lost 0 bases and the V segment lost 3 bases, leaving 5 bases of the junction unmatched. The CDR3 totals 15 residues. The CDR3 DNA reads as TGCAGTGCTAGCCCCGGGACAGATAGCAATCAGCCCCAGCATTTT. Amino acid sequence: CSASPGTDSNQPQHF.

The CDR3 loop is CASSGSDRAYGYTF. Written as DNA, the CDR3 is TGTGCCAGCAGCGGATCGGACAGGGCTTATGGCTACACCTTC. The V call is TRBV2, the J call TRBJ1-2; 8 bases map to TRBD1. V gave up 6 bases and J gave up 5 bases; unmatched junction bases: 8. Germline lookup yields CDR1 SNHLY and CDR2 FYNNEI. CDR3 length: 14 residues.

This clonotype has at least ten counts. The chain uses TRBV12-3 or TRBV12-4 and TRBJ1-6; no definite D call. V lost 7 bases to trimming and J lost 7 bases, with 11 bases between them. This CDR3 has 13 amino acids. CDR3 region: CASTREGNSPLHF. CDR3 coding DNA: TGTGCCAGCACACGGGAAGGGAATTCACCCCTCCACTTT.

The chain uses TRBV14 and TRBJ2-7, with D tentatively TRBD1 (6 bases). Trimming stripped 4 bases from V and 4 bases from J, with 17 bases between. Germline CDR1 reads SGHDN; CDR2 reads FVKESK. This CDR3 spans 15 amino acids. The CDR3 nucleotides read TGTGCCAGCAGCCGGTACCGGGACAAGCTTTACGAGCAGTACTTC. Residues: CASSRYRDKLYEQYF.

V is TRBV11-2 and J is TRBJ2-5; 11 bases match TRBD2. CDR1 and CDR2 from the germline V gene are SGHAT and FQNNGV. The CDR3 totals 14 residues. V shed 6 bases, J shed 4 bases, and the junction held 4 bases outside the gene matches. The DNA for the CDR3 is TGTGCCAGCAGAAAACTAGCGGGAGTAGAGACCCAGTACTTC. Amino acid sequence: CASRKLAGVETQYF.

Comments on this clonotype: A read error is possible here, since a much larger clone lies one base away. The CDR3 sequence is CASSSGTSGGWDEQFF. Here the CDR3 DNA reads TGCGCCAGCAGCTCGGGGACTAGCGGGGGGTGGGATGAGCAGTTCTTC. The chain joins TRBV5-1 to TRBJ2-1; 15 nucleotides agree with TRBD2. Germline CDR1 is SGHRS and CDR2 is YFSETQ. The CDR3 runs to 16 residues. V shed 3 bases, J shed 8 bases, and the junction held 6 bases outside the gene matches. Looking up the rest from reference TRBV5-1 and TRBJ2-1 gives the full variable domain: KAGVTQTPRYLIKTRGQQVTLSCSPISGHRSVSWYQQTPGQGLQFLFEYFSETQRNKGNFPGRFSGRQFSNSRSEMNVSTLELGDSALYLCASSSGTSGGWDEQFFGPGTRLTVL.

This clonotype was seen a few times. The J gene is TRBJ2-1, the V gene TRBV20-1, with 8 bases matching TRBD1. This CDR3 spans 16 amino acids. Trimming took 1 base from V and 4 from J; bases not matched to a gene: 9. Germline V gene data show CDR1 as DFQATT and CDR2 as SNEGSKA (reference sequence). The CDR3 reads CSARGRRGREYNEQFF. Written as DNA, the CDR3 is TGCAGTGCTAGAGGTCGCAGGGGGCGCGAGTACAATGAGCAGTTCTTC.

The rearrangement uses TRBV6-5 and TRBJ1-1, with TRBD1 matching 7 bases. Germline lookup yields CDR1 MNHEY and CDR2 SVGAGI. V lost 8 bases and J lost 5; bases outside the gene matches: 11. This CDR3 is built from 14 residues. CDR3 region: CASSLQGSRTEAFF. In nucleotides, the CDR3 is TGTGCCAGCTCGCTACAGGGGTCTCGAACTGAAGCTTTCTTT.

The chain links TRBV9 to TRBJ2-2; 9 positions match TRBD2. The CDR3 length is 16 residues. Trimming removed 0 bases from V and 4 bases from J; junction bases left unmatched: 4. Germline CDR1 SGDLS, CDR2 YYNGEE. The CDR3 reads CASSVAPSGTTGELFF. CDR3 nucleotide sequence: TGTGCCAGCAGCGTAGCTCCTAGCGGGACCACCGGGGAGCTGTTTTTT.

The sample holds a few counts of this clonotype. The chain uses TRBV29-1 and TRBJ1-2, with a weak D call TRBD1 (6 bases). The length of the CDR3 is 15 residues. Trimming removed 6 bases at V and 4 bases at J, with 21 bases between. Germline V lookup: CDR1 SQVTM, CDR2 ANQGSEA. The CDR3 DNA follows: TGCAGCGTCCCGGGATGGGGGCCAGCGGCCTATGGCTACACCTTC. As protein: CSVPGWGPAAYGYTF. Based on the CDR3 plus reference TRBV29-1 and TRBJ1-2, the full variable domain is SAVISQKPSRDICQRGTSLTIQCQVDSQVTMMFWYRQQPGQSLTLIATANQGSEATYESGFVIDKFPISRPNLTFSTLTVSNMSPEDSSIYLCSVPGWGPAAYGYTFGSGTRLTVV.

The chain couples TRBV6-5 to TRBJ2-2; D possibly corresponds to TRBD1 (6 bases). With 10 bases removed from V and 0 bases from J, the gap between germline ends came to 9 bases. This CDR3 spans 13 amino acids. CDR1 and CDR2 (germline): MNHEY, SVGAGI. The CDR3 is CAIRTANTGELFF. The CDR3 DNA reads as TGTGCCATACGGACAGCGAACACCGGGGAGCTGTTTTTT.

This clonotype was recorded a few times. The J gene is TRBJ2-7, the V gene TRBV7-9; D not resolved. The V gene lost 3 bases and the J gene lost 8 bases, with 8 bases spanning the gap. The CDR3 contains 11 residues. Germline V gene sequence: CDR1 SEHNR, CDR2 FQNEAQ (reference sequence). Written as DNA, the CDR3 is TGTGCCAGCAGCTTTCAGGAAAAGCAGTACTTC. Amino acids: CASSFQEKQYF.

The rearrangement links TRBV7-2 to TRBJ2-2, with TRBD1 identical over 7 bases. CDR1 and CDR2 (germline): SGHTA, FQGNSA. The CDR3 spans 16 residues. The trim removed 5 bases at V and 1 base at J, leaving 7 bases unmatched. CDR3 coding DNA: TGTGCCAGCAGCCCTCGAAACAGGGGGAACACCGGGGAGCTGTTTTTT. Amino acids: CASSPRNRGNTGELFF.

This clonotype was observed at least ten times. The chain is built from TRBV12-3 or TRBV12-4 and TRBJ2-3, with 11 bases aligning to TRBD2. The CDR3 is 14 residues long. V lost 1 base to trimming and J lost 6 bases; unmatched junction nucleotides: 0. CDR3 coding DNA: TGTGCCAGCAGTTTAGTAGCGGGAGGGGATACGCAGTATTTT. It translates to CASSLVAGGDTQYF.

The chain recombines TRBV2 with TRBJ2-1; 8 bases are shared with TRBD1. Trimming cost V 4 bases and J 7 bases; bases outside gene matches: 15. The CDR3 has 17 residues. Germline V gives CDR1 SNHLY, CDR2 FYNNEI. The CDR3 is CASSGAGGNRQVNEQFF. Here the CDR3 DNA reads TGTGCCAGCAGTGGAGCAGGGGGCAACCGGCAGGTTAATGAGCAGTTCTTC.

This clonotype occurred once. CDR3 nucleotide sequence: TGTGCCAGCAGAATGGGCAGACAGGGCTACACCTTC. Translating gives CASRMGRQGYTF. The genes are TRBV7-2 and TRBJ1-2, with D possibly being TRBD1 (5 bases). The CDR3 runs 12 residues. V lost 6 bases and J 8 bases, leaving 13 bases between the germline ends. CDR1 and CDR2 from the germline V gene are SGHTA and FQGNSA.

The rearrangement links TRBV27 to TRBJ2-7; the D gene is possibly TRBD2 (5 bases). Germline-derived CDR1 and CDR2 are MNHEY and SMNVEV (reference sequence). There are 13 residues in the CDR3. Trimming took 5 bases from V and 3 from J, leaving 11 bases between them. The CDR3 sequence is CASSEGLFYEQYF. CDR3 DNA: TGTGCCAGCAGTGAAGGACTTTTCTACGAGCAGTACTTC.

Notes on this clonotype: The conserved closing phenylalanine or tryptophan is absent in this CDR3, likely reflecting a read error. The J gene is TRBJ2-5, the V gene TRBV2; 8 bases are a match to TRBD1. The DNA end is a closer match to TRBJ2-7, so the J assignment may be wrong. Germline assignment: CDR1 SNHLY and CDR2 FYNNEI. This CDR3 is 13 amino acids long. In DNA form, the CDR3 reads TGTGCCAGCAGTGGCAGGGGGCTTCACGAGCAGTACTGC. Translated: CASSGRGLHEQYC.

CDR3 amino acids: CSVGGRLGEETQYF. In nucleotides, the CDR3 is TGCAGCGTTGGTGGGCGGTTGGGGGAAGAGACCCAGTACTTC. This chain uses TRBV29-1 with TRBJ2-5; the D gene could be TRBD1 or TRBD2 (5 bases each). This CDR3 spans 14 amino acids. V shed 4 bases and J shed 3 bases, with 15 bases lying between them. The germline gives CDR1 SQVTM, CDR2 ANQGSEA.

This clonotype was counted many times. The junction shows a germline mismatch at one end, possibly a read error. The chain recombines TRBV3-1 with TRBJ2-4, with D hard to call. The CDR3 is 12 residues long. Germline loops: CDR1 LGHDT, CDR2 YNNKEL (reference sequence). The chain's CDR3 is CASSQVGNIQYF. CDR3 sequence (DNA): TGCGCCAGCAGCCAAGTAGGAAACATTCAGTACTTC.

This chain links TRBV7-6 with TRBJ1-2, with 9 bases that match TRBD1. CDR3 length: 17 amino acids. The germline CDR1 and CDR2 sequences are SGHVS and FNYEAQ. The ends lost 0 bases at V and 7 bases at J; junction bases unmatched: 12. The CDR3 bases are TGTGCCAGCAGCTTAGCGTGGGGACAGGGCCGCGCGGCTGGCTACACCTTC. As protein: CASSLAWGQGRAAGYTF.

This clonotype appeared a single time. The chain carries TRBV7-3 and TRBJ2-1, with TRBD2 identical over 8 bases. The germline V gene encodes CDR1 SGHTA and CDR2 FQGTGA. The CDR3 is 14 residues long. J was trimmed by 8 bases and V by 5 bases; bases with no gene match: 8. In nucleotides, the CDR3 is TGTGCCAGCAGCCTTACGGGGGGGCGCGATGAGCAGTTCTTC. Translated, it gives CASSLTGGRDEQFF.

The CDR3 region has the DNA TGTGCCACCTGGGGAGGCGACCTTAACTATGGCTACACCTTC. Translated: CATWGGDLNYGYTF. The chain joins TRBV15 to TRBJ1-2; D uncertain. V was cut by 8 bases and J by 1 base, with 14 bases left in between. The CDR3 loop spans 14 amino acids. Per germline, CDR1 LNHNV and CDR2 YYDKDF (reference sequence).

The chain combines TRBV20-1 with TRBJ2-1; D perhaps matches TRBD1 (6 bases). Germline CDR1 is DFQATT and CDR2 is SNEGSKA (reference sequence). The length of the CDR3 is 14 residues. Deletions cut 0 bases from V and 10 bases from J, with 16 bases between. CDR3 sequence reads: CSARDFTQGREQFF. The CDR3 DNA sequence: TGCAGTGCTAGAGATTTCACACAGGGTCGGGAGCAGTTCTTC.

This clonotype was seen a handful of times. The rearrangement joins TRBV20-1 to TRBJ1-6, with a weak D call TRBD1 (5 bases). Trimming pared 1 base from V and 7 bases from J, leaving 11 bases between. The CDR3 has 14 residues. In germline, CDR1 is DFQATT, CDR2 SNEGSKA (reference sequence). The CDR3 bases are TGCAGTGCTAGAGTGCAGGGCGGAAATTCACCCCTCCACTTT. Protein: CSARVQGGNSPLHF.

A remark on this clonotype: One end of the junction varies from germline; a read error may be responsible. J is TRBJ2-1 and V is TRBV6-5; D not certain. Germline V CDR1 and CDR2: MNHEY, SVGAGI. CDR3 length equals 17 residues. CDR3 coding DNA: TGTGCCAGCAGTTACTCGAAAAGAGGAGAAGATACAAATGAGCACTTCTTC. Protein: CASSYSKRGEDTNEHFF.

This clonotype was found many times. Written as DNA, the CDR3 is TGCAGCGCCTCCTTGGGGGGAAGCACAGATACGCAGTATTTT. Its translation is CSASLGGSTDTQYF. The genes are TRBV20-1 and TRBJ2-3; D perhaps matches TRBD2 (6 bases). Germline V CDR1 and CDR2: DFQATT, SNEGSKA (reference sequence). The CDR3 runs to 14 residues.

The chain couples TRBV3-1 to TRBJ2-6; no definite D call. There are 16 residues in the CDR3. Trimming left V 1 base short and J 0 bases short, with 7 bases between. Per germline, CDR1 LGHDT and CDR2 YNNKEL (reference sequence). The CDR3 spells CASSQGRSSGANVLTF. The CDR3 coding sequence is TGTGCCAGCAGCCAAGGACGGTCCTCTGGGGCCAACGTCCTGACTTTC.

The V call is TRBV15, the J call TRBJ2-3; a weak D match, TRBD2 (6 bases). The CDR3 is 16 amino acids. V was pared by 3 bases and J by 3 bases, with 16 bases between. Germline CDR1 is LNHNV and CDR2 is YYDKDF (reference sequence). The CDR3 sequence: CATSRVLAEFTDTQYF. The CDR3 DNA is TGTGCCACCAGCAGGGTACTAGCAGAATTTACAGATACGCAGTATTTT.

About this clonotype itself: One base away lies a much larger clone, so this may be a sequencing read error. This chain links TRBV6-2 or TRBV6-3 with TRBJ2-1; D is uncertain. This CDR3 is 15 amino acids long. Germline assignment: CDR1 MNHEY and CDR2 SVGEGT. The CDR3 region is CASTLATPSYDEQFF. Here the CDR3 DNA reads TGTGCCAGCACACTTGCTACCCCCTCCTACGATGAGCAGTTCTTC.